This TCR beta chain derives from a study of CD8 T cells in ankylosing spondylitis. A quantitative 5'-RACE method, one with molecular barcodes, was used to make TCR beta libraries. In TCRdb, the 5' RACE reads were re-called with MiXCR into one record per CDR3 protein. This table holds fewer than 650,000 distinct CDR3 sequences, roughly 13% found once. This clonotype turned up a few times. Its antigen is unidentified. Notes on the study in general: As for the disease-linked clones, they showed a CD8+ phenotype and occurred at relatively low frequencies in peripheral blood. What seemed typical of ankylosing spondylitis blood was a TCR beta motif built from 8 or 9 highly homologous variants. Previously reported in reactive arthritis synovial fluid and blood were some of the motif variants. Disease-linked clones reportedly showed significant enrichment in matched ankylosing spondylitis synovial fluid.

This CDR3 has 13 amino acids. Looked up from germline, CDR1 is DFQATT and CDR2 is SNEGSKA (reference sequence). The V gene lost 6 bases and the J gene lost 1 base, with 12 bases spanning the gap. The chain joins TRBV20-1 to TRBJ1-1, with a possible D match to TRBD1 (5 bases). The specimen was blood, either unsorted or a sorted T cell fraction (not recorded which). This TCR came from a male donor with ankylosing spondylitis. CDR3 sequence (DNA): TGCAGTGCACGACAGTGGGCGAACACTGAAGCTTTCTTT. This gives the protein CSARQWANTEAFF.